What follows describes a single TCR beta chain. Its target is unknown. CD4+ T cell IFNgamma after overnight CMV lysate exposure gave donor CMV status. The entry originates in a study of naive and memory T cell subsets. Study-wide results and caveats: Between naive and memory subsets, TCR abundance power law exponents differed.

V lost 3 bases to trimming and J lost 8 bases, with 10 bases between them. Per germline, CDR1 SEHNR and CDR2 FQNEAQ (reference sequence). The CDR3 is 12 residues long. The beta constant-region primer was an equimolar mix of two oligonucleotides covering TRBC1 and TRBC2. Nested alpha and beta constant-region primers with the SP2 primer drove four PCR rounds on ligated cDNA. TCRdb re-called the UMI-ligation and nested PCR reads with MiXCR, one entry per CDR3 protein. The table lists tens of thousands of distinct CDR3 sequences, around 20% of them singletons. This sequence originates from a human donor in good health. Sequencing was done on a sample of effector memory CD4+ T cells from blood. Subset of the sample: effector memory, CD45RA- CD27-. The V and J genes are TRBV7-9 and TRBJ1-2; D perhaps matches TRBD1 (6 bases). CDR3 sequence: CASSFNRAGYTF. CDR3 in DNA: TGTGCCAGCAGCTTCAACAGGGCGGGCTACACCTTC.